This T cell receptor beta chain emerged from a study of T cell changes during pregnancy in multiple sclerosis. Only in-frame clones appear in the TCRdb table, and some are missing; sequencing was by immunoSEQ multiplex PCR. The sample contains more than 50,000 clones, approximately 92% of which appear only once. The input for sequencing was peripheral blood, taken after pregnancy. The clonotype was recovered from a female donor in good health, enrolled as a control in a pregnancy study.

The CDR3 sequence is CASSLAFTSGGARVEQFF. DNA for the CDR3: TGTGCCAGCAGCTTAGCGTTCACTAGCGGGGGGGCCAGGGTTGAGCAGTTCTTC. The chain uses TRBV7-8 and TRBJ2-1; 13 bases are shared with TRBD2. V was pared by 0 bases and J by 9 bases, with 11 bases of the junction left unmatched. From germline, CDR1 is SGHVS and CDR2 FQNEAQ. This CDR3 contains 18 residues.